This TCR beta chain was captured by sequencing in a study of human T cells and chemical hapten exposure. TCRdb ran MiXCR on the RACE reads and lists one entry per CDR3 protein. The sample includes over 100,000 distinct CDR3 sequences, more than 7% of them seen just once. Specified time point: patch test 2, 6 weeks after DPC sensitization. Treatment of the sample: therapeutic diphenylcyclopropenone sensitization with weekly scalp DPC. This CDR3 has 17 residues. Per the germline V gene, CDR1 is SGHDT and CDR2 is YYEEEE. V lost 2 bases and J lost 2, with 18 bases in between. The specimen was whole blood, collected in connection with sensitization to the hapten diphenylcyclopropenone (DPC). The gene calls are TRBV5-6 and TRBJ2-3, with no clear D. The clonotype was recovered from a middle-aged woman with alopecia areata. Some clones in this sample may be carry-over from other donors' samples. The CDR3 coding sequence is TGTGCCAGCAGCTTTGTATTGTCTACAGCCCTCACAGATACGCAGTATTTT. Translation gives CASSFVLSTALTDTQYF.